This passage covers 14 T cell receptor beta chains from one sample sequenced in a study of human T cells and chemical hapten exposure. Via MiXCR, TCRdb re-called the RACE reads, giving one row per CDR3 protein. The table lists fewer than 95,000 distinct CDR3 sequences, roughly 10% of them singletons. Time point denoted: patch test 1, 2 weeks after DPC sensitization. Treatment given: therapeutic diphenylcyclopropenone sensitization with weekly scalp DPC. Sample: whole blood, taken in connection with sensitization to the hapten diphenylcyclopropenone (DPC). These receptors were taken from a man aged 40-50 years with alopecia areata. Some clones in this sample may be carry-over from other donors' samples.

This clonotype was seen repeatedly, ten times or more. This rearrangement joins TRBV29-1 to TRBJ1-6; 8 bases fit TRBD1. The germline CDR1 and CDR2 sequences are SQVTM and ANQGSEA. V shed 5 bases and J 5 bases; nucleotides not matched to a gene: 5. This CDR3 has 14 amino acids. CDR3 loop: CSVPGQGDNSPLHF. CDR3 DNA: TGCAGCGTTCCAGGACAGGGTGATAATTCACCCCTCCACTTT. The full variable domain, with the rest looked up from reference TRBV29-1 and TRBJ1-6, is SAVISQKPSRDICQRGTSLTIQCQVDSQVTMMFWYRQQPGQSLTLIATANQGSEATYESGFVIDKFPISRPNLTFSTLTVSNMSPEDSSIYLCSVPGQGDNSPLHFGNGTRLTVT.

This clonotype showed up many times. This chain uses TRBV25-1 with TRBJ2-7; 7 nucleotides agree with TRBD1. The CDR3 totals 14 residues. Germline V gene data show CDR1 as MGHDK and CDR2 as SYGVNS. After removal of 6 bases from V and 0 bases from J, the junction contained 5 bases not matched to a gene. The CDR3 sequence: CASRGDSSSYEQYV. CDR3 coding DNA: TGTGCCAGCAGGGGGGACAGTAGCTCCTACGAGCAGTACGTC.

This clonotype occurred a few times. This chain joins TRBV7-8 and TRBJ2-1; D is undetermined. V lost 6 bases, J lost 0 bases, and 9 bases lay in between. CDR1 and CDR2 (germline): SGHVS, FQNEAQ. CDR3 length equals 14 residues. In DNA form, the CDR3 reads TGTGCCAGCAGTCCAGACTTCTCCTACAATGAGCAGTTCTTC. The encoded protein is CASSPDFSYNEQFF. Combining the CDR3 with reference TRBV7-8 and TRBJ2-1 gives the whole variable domain GAGVSQSPRYKVAKRGQDVALRCDPISGHVSLFWYQQALGQGPEFLTYFQNEAQLDKSGLPSDRFFAERPEGSVSTLKIQRTQQEDSAVYLCASSPDFSYNEQFFGPGTRLTVL.

This rearrangement joins TRBV28 to TRBJ2-3, with 14 bases identical to TRBD2. Germline V gene sequence: CDR1 MDHEN, CDR2 SYDVKM. The length of the CDR3 is 17 residues. The V segment lost 4 bases and the J segment 8 bases; nucleotides outside the gene matches: 11. The CDR3 DNA follows: TGTGCCAGCAGTTCACCATCCGGGACTAGCGGGGGTGGTACGCAGTATTTT. Translating it yields CASSSPSGTSGGGTQYF. Looking up the rest from reference TRBV28 and TRBJ2-3 gives the full variable domain: DVKVTQSSRYLVKRTGEKVFLECVQDMDHENMFWYRQDPGLGLRLIYFSYDVKMKEKGDIPEGYSVSREKKERFSLILESASTNQTSMYLCASSSPSGTSGGGTQYFGPGTRLTVL.

This clonotype was recorded many times. This chain uses TRBV29-1 with TRBJ2-3, with D unclear. The CDR3 has 15 amino acids. The germline V and J ends were trimmed by 0 bases and 2 bases, with 12 bases remaining between them. From germline, CDR1 is SQVTM and CDR2 ANQGSEA. The CDR3 loop is CSVEDYQVFTDTQYF. CDR3 nucleotides: TGCAGCGTTGAAGATTATCAGGTCTTCACAGATACGCAGTATTTT.

This clonotype was observed a few times. J is TRBJ1-5 and V is TRBV27, with 8 bases lining up with TRBD1. The V segment lost 4 bases and the J segment 7 bases; nucleotides outside the gene matches: 3. CDR1 is MNHEY and CDR2 is SMNVEV in the germline V gene (reference sequence). The CDR3 runs 13 residues. Written as DNA, the CDR3 is TGTGCCAGCAGTTCCTCAGGGGGCCAGCCCCAGCATTTT. Its protein is CASSSSGGQPQHF.

This clonotype was detected a few times. This chain connects TRBV10-3 to TRBJ2-1; the D is unclear. This CDR3 is built from 16 residues. In germline, CDR1 is ENHRY, CDR2 SYGVKD. The V gene lost 0 bases and the J gene lost 0 bases, with 9 bases spanning the gap. The CDR3 protein is CAISESRPSSYNEQFF. The DNA of the CDR3 is TGTGCCATCAGTGAGTCGAGACCAAGCTCCTACAATGAGCAGTTCTTC.

This clonotype was recorded at least ten times. The rearrangement links TRBV19 to TRBJ1-1, with a tentative D call TRBD1 (6 bases). V was cut by 1 base and J by 6 bases, with 9 bases left in between. The CDR3 runs to 13 residues. Germline CDR1 reads LNHDA; CDR2 reads SQIVND (reference sequence). CDR3 region: CASSIVQGAEAFF. CDR3 sequence (DNA): TGTGCCAGTAGTATAGTACAGGGCGCTGAAGCTTTCTTT.

This clonotype was picked up a small number of times. The rearrangement uses TRBV20-1 and TRBJ2-5; D is perhaps TRBD1 (6 bases). The CDR3 is made up of 15 amino acids. V lost 3 bases and J lost 0, with 14 bases in between. CDR1 and CDR2 from the germline V gene are DFQATT and SNEGSKA (reference sequence). The CDR3 is CSASFAGVNQETQYF. Here the CDR3 DNA reads TGCAGTGCTAGCTTTGCAGGGGTCAACCAAGAGACCCAGTACTTC.

The chain carries TRBV19 and TRBJ2-7, with D hard to call. CDR1 LNHDA and CDR2 SQIVND come from the germline V gene (reference sequence). The V gene lost 5 bases and the J gene lost 1 base, with 6 bases spanning the gap. This CDR3 spans 12 amino acids. The CDR3 coding sequence is TGTGCCAGTAGTGCAGAGTCCTACGAGCAGTACTTC. This gives the protein CASSAESYEQYF.

This clonotype was detected only a few times. In DNA form, the CDR3 reads TGCAGTGCTAAAAAGGGCGAGGGGCAAGAGACCCAGTACTTC. Translated, it gives CSAKKGEGQETQYF. V and J are TRBV20-1 and TRBJ2-5; perhaps D is TRBD1 or TRBD2 (5 bases each). Trimming cost V 4 bases and J 2 bases, with 14 bases left between them. Germline V gene lookup returns CDR1 DFQATT and CDR2 SNEGSKA (reference sequence). The CDR3 has 14 residues.

This clonotype was counted many times. This sequence joins TRBV9 and TRBJ1-1; 8 bases align to TRBD1. The ends lost 5 bases at V and 7 bases at J; junction bases unmatched: 16. CDR1 and CDR2 (germline): SGDLS, YYNGEE. The CDR3 has 16 amino acids. The CDR3: CASSISQGAGVGEAFF. DNA of the CDR3: TGTGCCAGCAGTATTAGCCAGGGGGCGGGGGTCGGTGAAGCTTTCTTT.

This clonotype was observed a few times. The chain has TRBV4-3 and TRBJ1-6; TRBD1 matches 8 bases. V trimming: 0 bases; J trimming: 10 bases; junction bases outside the gene matches: 11. Germline lookup yields CDR1 LGHNA and CDR2 YSLEER. The CDR3 is made up of 17 amino acids. CDR3 protein: CASSQESGQGAQSPLHF. The CDR3 coding sequence is TGCGCCAGCAGCCAAGAGTCGGGGCAGGGGGCGCAGTCACCCCTCCACTTT.

This clonotype was seen more than once but under ten times. The rearrangement links TRBV25-1 to TRBJ2-1; 7 bases match TRBD1. CDR1 is MGHDK and CDR2 is SYGVNS in the germline V gene. The junction had 4 bases not matched to a gene; V was cut back by 9 bases and J by 2 bases. CDR3 size: 13 residues. CDR3 DNA: TGTGCCAGTAGAACAGGGGCCTACAATGAGCAGTTCTTC. This sequence encodes CASRTGAYNEQFF.